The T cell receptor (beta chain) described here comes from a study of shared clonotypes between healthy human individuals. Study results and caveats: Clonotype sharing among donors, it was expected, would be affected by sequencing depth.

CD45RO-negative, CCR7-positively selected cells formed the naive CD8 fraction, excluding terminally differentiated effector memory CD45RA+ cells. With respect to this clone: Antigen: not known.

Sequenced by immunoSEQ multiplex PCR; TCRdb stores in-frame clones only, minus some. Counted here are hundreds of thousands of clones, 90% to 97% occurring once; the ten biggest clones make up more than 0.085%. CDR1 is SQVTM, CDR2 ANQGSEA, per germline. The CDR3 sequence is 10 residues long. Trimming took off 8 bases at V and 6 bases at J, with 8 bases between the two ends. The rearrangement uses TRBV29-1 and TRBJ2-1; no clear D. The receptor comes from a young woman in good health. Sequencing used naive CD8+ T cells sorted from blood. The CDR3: CSIYSNEQFF. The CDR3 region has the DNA TGCAGCATCTACAGCAATGAGCAGTTCTTC.